This TCR beta chain was obtained from a study of graft-versus-host responses after intestinal transplantation. There are 13 residues in the CDR3. Trimming cost V 5 bases and J 2 bases; bases outside gene matches: 3. Germline CDR1 and CDR2: MNHEY and SMNVEV (reference sequence). By its share, this clone is medium-sized. Irradiated stimulators labeled with violet dye, roughly 200,000 in number, were plated with roughly 200,000 CFSE-labeled responders. Assay: immunoSEQ multiplex PCR; the TCRdb copy retains only in-frame clones and omits some. Here the sample spans more than 15,000 clones, approximately 37% being singletons.

The receptor comes from a human patient who received an intestinal transplant. The chain joins TRBV27 to TRBJ2-7, with 7 bases aligning to TRBD2. Here the sequenced sample was alloreactive CD8+ T cells from a mixed lymphocyte reaction culture, taken before intestinal transplant. Subset in this sample: CFSE-low proliferating T cells sorted from roughly 6-day pre-transplant mixed lymphocyte reaction (GvH or HvG direction). This CDR3 reads CASSLTSAYEQYF. In DNA, the CDR3 is TGTGCCAGCAGTCTTACTAGCGCCTACGAGCAGTACTTC.